This is a list of T cell receptor beta chains from one sample in a study of blood T cells in healthy people across ages. TCRdb processed the 5' RACE reads anew with MiXCR; each CDR3 protein has one entry. The sample has roughly 500,000 distinct CDR3 sequences; 27% are singletons. Sample: blood. The receptors originated from a woman in her seventies in good health. CDR3s include the opening cysteine and the closing phenylalanine or tryptophan. D genes are given only for firm matches. Expanded clones get a size class; other rows say once, few or many, or leave the size out.

d_call j_call clone_size v_call cdr3_aa cdr3_nt
NA TRBJ1-1 few TRBV20-1 CSASGQMNTEAFF TGCAGTGCTAGCGGACAGATGAACACTGAAGCTTTCTTT
NA TRBJ2-5 NA TRBV2 CASSAGIKRGRETQYF TGTGCCAGCAGCGCCGGCATCAAACGGGGCCGGGAGACCCAGTACTTC
NA TRBJ2-1 NA TRBV20-1 CSAVPLAEFYNEQFF TGCAGTGCCGTCCCCTTAGCGGAATTTTACAATGAGCAGTTCTTC
NA TRBJ2-3 NA TRBV6-6 CASCIRRNADTQYF TGTGCCAGCTGTATCCGCAGAAACGCAGATACGCAGTATTTT
NA TRBJ2-3 few TRBV27 CASSFPRRPTVTDTQYF TGTGCCAGCAGTTTCCCCCGACGGCCTACTGTCACAGATACGCAGTATTTT
NA TRBJ2-5 NA TRBV3-1 CASSLLDLPQETQYF TGTGCCAGCAGCCTGTTGGATTTACCGCAAGAGACCCAGTACTTC
NA TRBJ1-6 NA TRBV6-6 CASSSNSPLHF TGTGCCAGCAGTTCTAATTCACCCCTCCACTTT
TRBD1 TRBJ1-1 NA TRBV12-3/TRBV12-4 CASSFRQGALNTEAFF TGTGCCAGCAGTTTCAGGCAGGGGGCGTTGAACACTGAAGCTTTCTTT
NA TRBJ2-7 NA TRBV7-2 CASSPGPTAYEQYF TGTGCCAGCAGCCCAGGGCCCACGGCCTACGAGCAGTACTTC
NA TRBJ1-2 few TRBV4-2 CASSRQKGPQGYTF TGTGCCAGCAGCCGGCAGAAAGGTCCGCAGGGCTACACCTTC
NA TRBJ2-3 many TRBV3-1 CASSQDQSTNGKYF TGTGCCAGCAGCCAAGATCAGTCGACCAACGGGAAGTATTTT
NA TRBJ1-1 NA TRBV4-3 CASSQKWVGSAEAFF TGCGCCAGCAGCCAAAAATGGGTTGGGAGCGCTGAAGCTTTCTTT
NA TRBJ2-1 few TRBV20-1 CSARDQRGYNEQFF TGCAGTGCTAGAGATCAACGGGGTTACAATGAGCAGTTCTTC
TRBD1 TRBJ1-1 NA TRBV5-1 CASSSKTGEGVEAFF TGCGCCAGCAGCTCTAAGACAGGGGAGGGTGTCGAAGCTTTCTTT
NA TRBJ2-4 many TRBV20-1 CSAITDGSLAKNIQYF TGCAGTGCTATTACGGACGGATCGTTAGCCAAAAACATTCAGTACTTC
NA TRBJ2-5 few TRBV7-7 CASSAGLAGETQYF TGTGCCAGCAGCGCGGGACTGGCGGGGGAGACCCAGTACTTC
NA TRBJ2-5 few TRBV9 CASSEVRGTFGETQYF TGTGCCAGCAGCGAAGTAAGGGGCACTTTTGGGGAGACCCAGTACTTC
NA TRBJ2-7 NA TRBV7-2 CASSLVGQTSYEQYF TGTGCCAGCAGCTTAGTAGGGCAGACCTCCTACGAGCAGTACTTC
TRBD1 TRBJ2-3 NA TRBV11-2 CASSSLDRVTDTQYF TGTGCCAGCAGCTCATTGGACAGGGTGACAGATACGCAGTATTTT
NA TRBJ1-2 few TRBV2 CASIPSQGPFRSYTF TGTGCCAGCATCCCCTCCCAGGGTCCCTTTAGGAGCTACACCTTC